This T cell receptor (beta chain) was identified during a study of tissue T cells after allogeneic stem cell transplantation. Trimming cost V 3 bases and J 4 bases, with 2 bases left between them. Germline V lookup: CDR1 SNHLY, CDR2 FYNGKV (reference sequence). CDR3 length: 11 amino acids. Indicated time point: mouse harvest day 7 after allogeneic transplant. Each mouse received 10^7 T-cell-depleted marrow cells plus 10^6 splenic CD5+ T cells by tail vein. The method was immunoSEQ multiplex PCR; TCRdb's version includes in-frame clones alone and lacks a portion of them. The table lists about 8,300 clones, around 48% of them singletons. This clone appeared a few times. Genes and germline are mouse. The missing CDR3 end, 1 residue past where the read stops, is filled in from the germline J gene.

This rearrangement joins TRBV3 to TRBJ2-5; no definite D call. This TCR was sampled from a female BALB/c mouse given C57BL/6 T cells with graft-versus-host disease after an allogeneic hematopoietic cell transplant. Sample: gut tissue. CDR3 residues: CASSFKDTQYF. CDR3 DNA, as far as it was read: TGTGCCAGCAGCTTCAAAGACACCCAGTAC.